What follows are 30 T cell receptor beta chains derived from one specimen sequenced in a study of blood T cell repertoires in COVID-19 (dated by TCRdb to 2020 to 2022). The method behind the library was the immunoSEQ multiplex PCR assay. The table was pulled from immuneACCESS by TCRdb, which kept in-frame rearrangements only. Such tables lose some clones; where checked, under half of the loss comes from unresolved V genes, and the rest has no known cause. For this sample there are fewer than 500,000 clones; around nine tenths appear just once. The top ten clonotypes cover approximately 0.92% of the sample. Sequencing used peripheral blood. The source is a man younger than 35 with COVID-19, enrolled during active disease.

The CDR3 coding sequence is TGCGCCAGCAGCAACAGGCGCTCCTACTTAGGGATGAACACTGAAGCTTTCTTT. Translation: CASSNRRSYLGMNTEAFF. The chain employs TRBV5-1 and TRBJ1-1; D is possibly TRBD1 (5 bases). Trimming stripped 4 bases from V and 0 bases from J, with 22 bases between. The CDR3 has 18 amino acids. The germline gives CDR1 SGHRS, CDR2 YFSETQ.

V and J are TRBV7-9 and TRBJ2-5; 11 nucleotides agree with TRBD1. The J segment lost 4 bases and the V segment lost 4 bases, leaving 2 bases of the junction unmatched. Germline loops: CDR1 SEHNR, CDR2 FQNEAQ (reference sequence). CDR3 length: 14 residues. DNA for the CDR3: TGTGCCAGCAGCTCCGGGACAGGGGGAGAGACCCAGTACTTC. Its translation is CASSSGTGGETQYF. Using reference TRBV7-9 and TRBJ2-5 for the parts outside the CDR3, the full variable domain is DTGVSQNPRHKITKRGQNVTFRCDPISEHNRLYWYRQTLGQGPEFLTYFQNEAQLEKSRLLSDRFSAERPKGSFSTLEIQRTEQGDSAMYLCASSSGTGGETQYFGPGTRLLVL.

CDR3 in DNA: TGTGCCAGCAGTTTACGGACAGGGGGCGCCACTGAAGCTTTCTTT. Encoded protein: CASSLRTGGATEAFF. The chain carries TRBV6-5 and TRBJ1-1, with 11 positions matching TRBD1. V dropped 4 bases and J dropped 4; count of bases not matched to a gene: 5. Germline CDR1 MNHEY, CDR2 SVGAGI. The CDR3 extends over 15 amino acids.

The chain recombines TRBV5-4 with TRBJ1-4, with TRBD1 as a possible D gene (6 bases). Looked up from germline, CDR1 is SGHNT and CDR2 is YYREEE (reference sequence). V lost 2 bases to trimming and J lost 8 bases, with 13 bases between them. The CDR3 is 14 residues long. The CDR3 DNA is TGTGCCAGCAGCTTCACAGGGTCGGGGGAAAAACTGTTTTTT. It is translated as CASSFTGSGEKLFF.

This chain's CDR3 is CASTAGGLNSPLHF. CDR3 in DNA: TGTGCCAGTACCGCGGGAGGGTTGAATTCACCCCTCCACTTT. The V gene is TRBV19, the J gene TRBJ1-6; D is unclear. The CDR3 loop spans 14 amino acids. V lost 7 bases and J lost 7, with 14 bases in between. Germline V gene sequence: CDR1 LNHDA, CDR2 SQIVND (reference sequence). Looking up the rest from reference TRBV19 and TRBJ1-6 gives the full variable domain: DGGITQSPKYLFRKEGQNVTLSCEQNLNHDAMYWYRQDPGQGLRLIYYSQIVNDFQKGDIAEGYSVSREKKESFPLTVTSAQKNPTAFYLCASTAGGLNSPLHFGNGTRLTVT.

This rearrangement joins TRBV2 to TRBJ1-6; the match to TRBD1 covers 9 bases. The germline V gene has CDR1 SNHLY and CDR2 FYNNEI. The CDR3 extends over 12 amino acids. V trimming: 9 bases; J trimming: 8 bases; junction bases outside the gene matches: 2. CDR3 bases: TGTGCCAGTTGGGACAGGGATTCACCCCTCCACTTT. Encoded protein: CASWDRDSPLHF.

The chain is built from TRBV6-6 and TRBJ2-2; possible D gene TRBD2, 5 bases. The CDR3 is made up of 13 amino acids. The V end lost 6 bases, the J end lost 8 bases, and 13 bases lay between the germline ends. CDR1 is MNHNY, CDR2 SVGAGI, per germline (reference sequence). The CDR3 sequence: CASSQLWRGELFF. The CDR3 DNA follows: TGTGCCAGCAGCCAACTTTGGAGGGGGGAGCTGTTTTTT.

Of note for this clone: Other nucleotide sequences in the sample specify the same CDR3. The V gene is TRBV12-3 or TRBV12-4, the J gene TRBJ1-6, with D uncertain. The ends were cut back, 1 base at V and 7 bases at J, with 5 bases in the middle. CDR3 length: 13 amino acids. Here the CDR3 reads CASSLGRNSPLHF. The CDR3 nucleotides read TGTGCCAGCAGTTTAGGCAGGAATTCACCCCTCCACTTT.

The chain is built from TRBV15 and TRBJ1-6; the D gene is possibly TRBD1 (6 bases). V was cut by 1 base and J by 7 bases, with 11 bases left in between. Germline-derived CDR1 and CDR2 are LNHNV and YYDKDF (reference sequence). There are 15 residues in the CDR3. CDR3 DNA sequence: TGTGCCACCAGCAGAGTGACAGGACACAATTCACCCCTCCACTTT. Amino acids: CATSRVTGHNSPLHF.

This rearrangement joins TRBV6-5 to TRBJ2-7, with 13 bases identical to TRBD2. Trimming cost V 7 bases and J 5 bases; bases outside gene matches: 8. The germline gives CDR1 MNHEY, CDR2 SVGAGI. CDR3 length equals 15 residues. CDR3 DNA: TGTGCCAGCACCCCAAATGGACTAGCGGGGGACGAGCAGTACTTC. Protein sequence: CASTPNGLAGDEQYF.

The V call is TRBV5-1, the J call TRBJ2-7; TRBD1 matches 8 bases. V trimming: 5 bases; J trimming: 5 bases; junction bases outside the gene matches: 6. The CDR3 extends over 13 amino acids. Germline assignment: CDR1 SGHRS and CDR2 YFSETQ. The CDR3 loop reads CASRRTGSHEQYF. CDR3 DNA: TGCGCCAGCAGGCGGACAGGGAGCCACGAGCAGTACTTC.

The rearrangement links TRBV6-6 to TRBJ2-7, with D perhaps matching TRBD2 (6 bases). Germline V gene sequence: CDR1 MNHNY, CDR2 SVGAGI (reference sequence). This CDR3 has 14 residues. The V and J ends lost 0 bases and 2 bases respectively, with 8 bases between them. CDR3: CASSYSRRAYEQYF. The CDR3 DNA follows: TGTGCCAGCAGTTACTCGCGGAGGGCCTACGAGCAGTACTTC.

V gene TRBV5-1 combines with J gene TRBJ1-1, with 8 nucleotides matching TRBD1. The CDR3 is 15 amino acids. Losses at the gene ends were 3 bases for V and 3 bases for J; bases not matched to a gene: 7. Germline lookup yields CDR1 SGHRS and CDR2 YFSETQ. The chain's CDR3 is CASSSGTGRDTEAFF. CDR3 bases: TGCGCCAGCAGCTCCGGGACAGGTAGGGACACTGAAGCTTTCTTT.

The chain joins TRBV3-1 (or the pseudogene TRBV3-2) to TRBJ2-7; the D gene is possibly TRBD1 (5 bases). This CDR3 contains 13 residues. The germline V gene encodes CDR1 LGHDT and CDR2 YNNKEL (reference sequence). V was pared by 4 bases and J by 2 bases, with 9 bases between. The CDR3, as DNA: TGTGCCAGCAGCCCCGGACAAACCTACGAGCAGTACTTC. Amino acid sequence: CASSPGQTYEQYF.

V and J are TRBV5-4 and TRBJ1-2, with D possibly matching TRBD1 (5 bases). The CDR3 loop spans 14 amino acids. Germline loops: CDR1 SGHNT, CDR2 YYREEE (reference sequence). V lost 0 bases and J lost 3, with 9 bases in between. CDR3 nucleotide sequence: TGTGCCAGCAGCTTGGGCAGGGCGGACTATGGCTACACCTTC. It translates to CASSLGRADYGYTF.

The chain links TRBV6-5 to TRBJ1-2, with a weak D call TRBD1 (6 bases). This CDR3 is built from 15 residues. With 2 bases removed from V and 5 bases from J, the gap between germline ends came to 15 bases. Per germline, CDR1 MNHEY and CDR2 SVGAGI. The CDR3 loop reads CASSYAPRGRYGYTF. The CDR3 coding sequence is TGTGCCAGCAGTTACGCCCCCAGGGGAAGGTATGGCTACACCTTC.

This rearrangement joins TRBV6-5 to TRBJ2-5; 9 nucleotides align to TRBD1. J was trimmed by 4 bases and V by 5 bases; bases with no gene match: 8. Germline CDR1 MNHEY, CDR2 SVGAGI. This CDR3 has 15 amino acids. CDR3 residues: CASSPGQGLGETQYF. Here the CDR3 DNA reads TGTGCCAGCAGTCCCGGACAGGGGCTGGGAGAGACCCAGTACTTC.

This chain connects TRBV11-2 to TRBJ2-1, with 9 bases lining up with TRBD2. The CDR3 covers 16 residues. The trim removed 1 base at V and 4 bases at J, leaving 5 bases unmatched. Per germline, CDR1 SGHAT and CDR2 FQNNGV. The CDR3 nucleotides are TGTGCCAGCAGCTTAGTAGGCGGGGGGGTATACAATGAGCAGTTCTTC. It is translated as CASSLVGGGVYNEQFF.

This clone was observed once. The chain links TRBV3-1 (or the pseudogene TRBV3-2) to TRBJ2-3; 7 bases map to TRBD1. CDR1 is LGHDT and CDR2 is YNNKEL in the germline V gene (reference sequence). Unmatched junction bases numbered 6, after V lost 3 bases and J lost 0 bases. The CDR3 runs 16 residues. CDR3 amino acids: CASSQTGSGSTDTQYF. CDR3 in DNA: TGTGCCAGCAGCCAGACAGGGTCCGGTAGCACAGATACGCAGTATTTT.

J is TRBJ2-7 and V is TRBV5-5; D uncertain. The germline V gene has CDR1 SGHKS and CDR2 YYEKEE (reference sequence). This CDR3 has 13 amino acids. V was shortened by 0 bases and J by 4 bases, with 8 bases between the two germline ends. CDR3 coding DNA: TGTGCCAGCAGCTTGGTGGGCCAGTACGAGCAGTACTTC. Translating it yields CASSLVGQYEQYF. Drawing the rest from reference TRBV5-5 and TRBJ2-7, the complete variable domain is DAGVTQSPTHLIKTRGQQVTLRCSPISGHKSVSWYQQVLGQGPQFIFQYYEKEERGRGNFPDRFSARQFPNYSSELNVNALLLGDSALYLCASSLVGQYEQYFGPGTRLTVT.

The rearrangement links TRBV30 to TRBJ2-2; TRBD2 agrees at 13 bases. After removal of 1 base from V and 6 bases from J, the junction contained 11 bases not matched to a gene. The CDR3 consists of 18 residues. Germline CDR1 is GTSNPN and CDR2 is SVGIG (reference sequence). The CDR3: CAWSARTSGSIYAGELFF. The CDR3 nucleotides are TGTGCCTGGAGTGCGCGGACTAGCGGGAGTATATACGCCGGGGAGCTGTTTTTT.

The V gene is TRBV29-1, the J gene TRBJ2-6; D is unresolved. Germline CDR1 reads SQVTM; CDR2 reads ANQGSEA. Trimming pared 6 bases from V and 2 bases from J, leaving 14 bases between. CDR3 length: 15 amino acids. The CDR3 sequence is CSVNPSSTGANVLTF. As DNA, the CDR3 is TGCAGCGTCAATCCCAGTAGCACTGGGGCCAACGTCCTGACTTTC.

Points on this clone: This CDR3 is also generated by other DNA sequences in the sample. This chain links TRBV3-1 (or the pseudogene TRBV3-2) with TRBJ1-1, with D possibly being TRBD1 (5 bases). Between the trimmed V and J ends, which lost 0 bases and 1 base, there was a span of 6 bases. CDR3 length: 14 amino acids. CDR1 LGHDT and CDR2 YNNKEL come from the germline V gene (reference sequence). As DNA, the CDR3 is TGTGCCAGCAGCCAAGACAGGGAGAACACTGAAGCTTTCTTT. Translating gives CASSQDRENTEAFF.

This chain uses TRBV3-1 (or the pseudogene TRBV3-2) with TRBJ2-3; D not resolved. Trimming removed 4 bases from V and 4 bases from J, with 21 bases in between. CDR1 and CDR2 (germline): LGHDT, YNNKEL (reference sequence). The CDR3 length is 17 residues. CDR3 residues: CASSRRRGTHPPDTQYF. As DNA, the CDR3 is TGTGCCAGCAGCCGACGGCGAGGCACCCATCCCCCAGATACGCAGTATTTT.

This rearrangement joins TRBV30 to TRBJ2-1, with 7 bases identical to TRBD2. Germline CDR1 and CDR2: GTSNPN and SVGIG (reference sequence). The CDR3 extends over 11 amino acids. V shed 5 bases and J 6 bases; nucleotides not matched to a gene: 1. The CDR3 DNA reads TGTGCCTGGGGGACTACCAATGAGCAGTTCTTC. It is translated as CAWGTTNEQFF.

The V gene is TRBV5-1, the J gene TRBJ2-7; 7 bases line up with TRBD1. CDR3 size: 13 residues. Trimming removed 3 bases from V and 4 bases from J; junction bases left unmatched: 4. Germline V gives CDR1 SGHRS, CDR2 YFSETQ. The chain's CDR3 is CASSWTGSYEQYF. The CDR3 DNA follows: TGCGCCAGCAGCTGGACAGGTTCGTACGAGCAGTACTTC.

This chain connects TRBV5-1 to TRBJ2-7, with D tentatively TRBD2 (5 bases). The ends were cut back, 3 bases at V and 0 bases at J, with 16 bases in the middle. Germline V gene lookup returns CDR1 SGHRS and CDR2 YFSETQ. The CDR3 is 16 amino acids. The CDR3 sequence is CASSSTVGISSYEQYF. DNA of the CDR3: TGCGCCAGCAGCTCCACGGTCGGGATTAGCTCCTACGAGCAGTACTTC.

The chain links TRBV11-2 to TRBJ2-3, with D unclear. V lost 5 bases and J lost 2, with 8 bases in between. This CDR3 is 13 amino acids long. Germline lookup yields CDR1 SGHAT and CDR2 FQNNGV. This CDR3 is CASSPAFTDTQYF. The CDR3 DNA sequence: TGTGCCAGCAGCCCCGCGTTCACAGATACGCAGTATTTT.

This clone has a single count. The chain recombines TRBV23-1 with TRBJ1-5; possible D gene TRBD1, 6 bases. TRBV23-1 qualifies as an ORF whose function is uncertain. CDR3 length: 17 amino acids. Between the trimmed V and J ends, which lost 2 bases and 3 bases, there was a span of 17 bases. CDR3 bases: TGCGCCAGCAGTCAACCCCTGCAGGGGCGTTACAATCAGCCCCAGCATTTT. It translates to CASSQPLQGRYNQPQHF.

The chain is built from TRBV29-1 and TRBJ2-5, with TRBD1 as a possible D gene (6 bases). With 5 bases removed from V and 5 bases from J, the gap between germline ends came to 12 bases. Germline CDR1 and CDR2: SQVTM and ANQGSEA. The CDR3 length is 12 residues. This chain's CDR3 is CSVSGGGETQYF. CDR3 coding DNA: TGCAGCGTTTCTGGGGGCGGTGAGACCCAGTACTTC.